This T cell receptor (beta chain) was sequenced during a study of cytomegalovirus exposure and HLA in healthy donors. General study points: Sequencing likely produced, as an artifact, a cluster of highly shared sequence variants. Later work found most CMV-associated TCR beta chains apparently HLA-restricted. Segments of the TCR beta V type were, in most cases, productive about 87% or about 30% of the time in an earlier analysis. HLA alleles were associated with roughly 17,000 TCR beta sequences in a later analysis at 0.05 false discovery rate.

PCR primers comprised 60 Vbeta and 13 Jbeta primers. Generated by immunoSEQ multiplex PCR, the TCRdb table keeps only in-frame clones and is missing some. The table has 65,000 to 85,000 clones, over 9% seen once. This CDR3 has 13 amino acids. Per the germline V gene, CDR1 is SGHDT and CDR2 is YYEEEE. This clone was observed a handful of times. Its matching antigen is unknown. Relative to the germline gene, one junction end is altered; a read error may explain this. The sequenced sample was PBMCs. The receptor was derived from a man aged 55 to 70 in good health and CMV-seropositive. The rearrangement uses TRBV5-6 and TRBJ2-1; 12 positions match TRBD2. The CDR3 coding sequence is TGTGCCAGCAGCTTAGGACTAGCGGGAACAGATGTCTTC. As protein: CASSLGLAGTDVF.